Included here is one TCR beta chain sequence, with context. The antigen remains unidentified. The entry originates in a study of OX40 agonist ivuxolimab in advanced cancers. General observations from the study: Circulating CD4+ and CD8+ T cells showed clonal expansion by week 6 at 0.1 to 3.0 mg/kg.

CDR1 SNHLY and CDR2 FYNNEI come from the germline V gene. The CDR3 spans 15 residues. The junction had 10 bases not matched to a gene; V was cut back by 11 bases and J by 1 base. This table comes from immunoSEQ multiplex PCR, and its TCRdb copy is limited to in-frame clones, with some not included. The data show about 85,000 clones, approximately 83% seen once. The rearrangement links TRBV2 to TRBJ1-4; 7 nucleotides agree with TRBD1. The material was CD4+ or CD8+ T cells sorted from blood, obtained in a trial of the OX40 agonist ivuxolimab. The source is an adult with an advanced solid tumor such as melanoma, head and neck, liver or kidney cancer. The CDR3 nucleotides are TGTGCCGGACAGGAGTCTGCAGAAACTAATGAAAAACTGTTTTTT. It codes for CAGQESAETNEKLFF.